This TCR beta chain was recorded in a study of blood T cell repertoires in COVID-19. Overall study context: The origin of the acute and convalescent COVID-19 samples was the United States, Italy and Spain.

Trimming took off 0 bases at V and 0 bases at J, with 8 bases between the two ends. CDR1 and CDR2 from the germline V gene are LGHDT and YNNKEL (reference sequence). The CDR3 runs 15 residues. The data were produced by immunoSEQ multiplex PCR, yet TCRdb's version contains in-frame clones alone and is incomplete. The data hold 40,000 to 45,000 clones, with around 94% observed a single time. Sequencing was carried out using peripheral blood. This rearrangement joins TRBV3-1 (or the pseudogene TRBV3-2) to TRBJ1-2, with D tentatively TRBD1 (5 bases). The sequence was collected from a man aged 45-65 years with active COVID-19. The CDR3 nucleotides read TGTGCCAGCAGCCAAGATTGGGGGGCTAACTATGGCTACACCTTC. It encodes CASSQDWGANYGYTF.